The rows below give T cell receptor beta chains drawn from one sample of a study of PD-1 blockade in classical Hodgkin lymphoma. The protocol was immunoSEQ multiplex PCR, while the TCRdb copy is restricted to in-frame clones and leaves out a portion. The sample has some 90,000 clones, approximately 83% seen once. The specimen comprised peripheral blood mononuclear cells (PBMCs), sampled before the fourth cycle of nivolumab. The receptors shown here come from a human donor with classical Hodgkin lymphoma. Each CDR3 is given with its conserved first and last residue. D genes are given only for firm matches.

DNA: TGTGCCAGCAGCTTAGGATCGGGGGTTTGGAATGAGCAGTTCTTC
CDR3: CASSLGSGVWNEQFF
D: -
J: TRBJ2-1
V: TRBV7-9

DNA: TGTGCCAGCAGCCAAGACATAGGGCGTGATACGCAGTATTTT
CDR3: CASSQDIGRDTQYF
D: -
J: TRBJ2-3
V: TRBV14

DNA: TGTGCCAGCAGCCCGGGACCTGTATACGAGCAGTACTTC
CDR3: CASSPGPVYEQYF
D: -
J: TRBJ2-7
V: TRBV7-2

DNA: TGTGCCTGGAGGCACACCGGGACAGGGTCCAAGGGAGGCTACACCTTC
CDR3: CAWRHTGTGSKGGYTF
D: TRBD1
J: TRBJ1-2
V: TRBV30

DNA: TGTGCCAGCAGTGAGACAGGGGGCTGGGGCAATGAGCAGTTCTTC
CDR3: CASSETGGWGNEQFF
D: TRBD1
J: TRBJ2-1
V: TRBV6-1

DNA: TGTGCCAGCGGTCTAGCGGGAGGGGGCGGGGAGCTGTTTTTT
CDR3: CASGLAGGGGELFF
D: TRBD2
J: TRBJ2-2
V: TRBV2

DNA: TGTGCCAGCAGTTTACATGCCTTGAACACTGAAGCTTTCTTT
CDR3: CASSLHALNTEAFF
D: -
J: TRBJ1-1
V: TRBV6-1

DNA: TGCGCCAGCAGCAATTTCCGAACAGGGGGCGCTGGGGCCAACGTCCTGACTTTC
CDR3: CASSNFRTGGAGANVLTF
D: TRBD1
J: TRBJ2-6
V: TRBV5-1

DNA: TGTGCCAGCAGTGAAGTGGACACCATATATTTT
CDR3: CASSEVDTIYF
D: -
J: TRBJ1-3
V: TRBV6-1

DNA: TGCGCCAGCAGCTTGGCCAAGGGAACCACCGGGGAGCTGTTTTTT
CDR3: CASSLAKGTTGELFF
D: -
J: TRBJ2-2
V: TRBV5-1

DNA: TGCGCCAGCAGTTTTGGCGGCCCCACAGATACGCAGTATTTT
CDR3: CASSFGGPTDTQYF
D: -
J: TRBJ2-3
V: TRBV5-1

DNA: TGTGCCAGCAGTTTCCGACCGCCGGGACAGGGATACCAGCCCCAGCATTTT
CDR3: CASSFRPPGQGYQPQHF
D: TRBD1
J: TRBJ1-5
V: TRBV27